This T cell receptor (beta chain) was obtained from a study of blood T cell repertoires in COVID-19. Trimming removed 0 bases from V and 8 bases from J; junction bases left unmatched: 6. This CDR3 is 15 amino acids long. Looked up from germline, CDR1 is LGHNA and CDR2 is YSLEER. The protocol was immunoSEQ multiplex PCR, while the TCRdb copy is restricted to in-frame clones and leaves out a portion. Among about 170,000 clones listed, 84% were seen once. J is TRBJ2-2 and V is TRBV4-3; 7 bases match TRBD1. The sample was peripheral blood. This receptor was identified in a man between 40 and 49 years old who had recovered from COVID-19. The CDR3 DNA sequence: TGCGCCAGCAGCCAAGAACGGGACAGAGGTGGGGAGCTGTTTTTT. Protein sequence: CASSQERDRGGELFF.